The clone carrying this T cell receptor beta chain was seen repeatedly, ten times or more. These data belong to a study of CD8+CD57+ T cells in acquired aplastic anemia. About the research overall: CD4+ reads averaged roughly 11 million in healthy donors.

Trimming took 3 bases from V and 7 from J, leaving 22 bases between them. This CDR3 has 16 amino acids. The germline CDR1 and CDR2 sequences are DFQATT and SNEGSKA (reference sequence). It was genomic DNA that served as the template for profiling TCR beta VDJ and CDR3. In TCRdb, the reads were re-called with MiXCR into one record per CDR3 protein. The sample shows about 110,000 distinct CDR3 sequences, approximately 49% of them seen only once. This TCR was recovered from a human donor in good health, serving as a control. The specimen was sorted CD4+, CD8+, or CD8+CD57+ T cells (not recorded which) from PBMCs. The J gene is TRBJ2-1, the V gene TRBV20-1; the D call may be TRBD1 or TRBD2 (5 bases each). The CDR3 loop is CSARTFAPGPPNEQFF. CDR3 nucleotide sequence: TGCAGTGCTAGGACCTTCGCCCCGGGGCCGCCTAATGAGCAGTTCTTC.